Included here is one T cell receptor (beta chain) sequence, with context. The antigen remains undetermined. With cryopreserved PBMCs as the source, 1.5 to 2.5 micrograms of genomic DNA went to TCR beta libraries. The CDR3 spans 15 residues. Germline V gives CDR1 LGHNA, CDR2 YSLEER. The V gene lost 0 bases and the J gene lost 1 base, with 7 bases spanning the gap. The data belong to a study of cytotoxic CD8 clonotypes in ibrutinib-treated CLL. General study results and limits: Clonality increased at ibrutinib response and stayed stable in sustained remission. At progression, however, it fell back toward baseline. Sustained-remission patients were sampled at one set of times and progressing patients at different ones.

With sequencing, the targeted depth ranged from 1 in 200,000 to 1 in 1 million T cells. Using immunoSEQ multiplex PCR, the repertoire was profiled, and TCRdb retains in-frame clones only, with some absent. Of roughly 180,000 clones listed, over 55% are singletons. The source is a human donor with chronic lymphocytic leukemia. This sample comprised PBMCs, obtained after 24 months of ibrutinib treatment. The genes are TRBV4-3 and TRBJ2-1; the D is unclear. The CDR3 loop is CASSQDGRSYNEQFF. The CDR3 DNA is TGCGCCAGCAGCCAAGACGGCAGATCCTACAATGAGCAGTTCTTC.